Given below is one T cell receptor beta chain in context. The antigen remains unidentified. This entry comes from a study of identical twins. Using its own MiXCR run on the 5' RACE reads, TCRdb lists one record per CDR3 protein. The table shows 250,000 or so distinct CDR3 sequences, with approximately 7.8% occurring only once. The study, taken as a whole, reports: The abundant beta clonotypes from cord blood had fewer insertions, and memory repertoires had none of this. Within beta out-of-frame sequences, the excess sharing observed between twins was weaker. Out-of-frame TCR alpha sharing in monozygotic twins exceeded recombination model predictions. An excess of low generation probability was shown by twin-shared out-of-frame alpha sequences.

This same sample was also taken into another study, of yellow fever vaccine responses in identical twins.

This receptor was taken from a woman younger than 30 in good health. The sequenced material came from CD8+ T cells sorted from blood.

The CDR3 coding sequence is TGCAGTGCTAGAGATGAACTAGCGCCCCCAGAGACCCAGTACTTC. Encoded protein: CSARDELAPPETQYF. V and J are TRBV20-1 and TRBJ2-5; 7 bases are a match to TRBD2. The CDR3 covers 15 residues. With 0 bases clipped from V and 4 bases from J, the junction kept 8 bases outside the gene matches. CDR1 and CDR2 from the germline V gene are DFQATT and SNEGSKA (reference sequence).